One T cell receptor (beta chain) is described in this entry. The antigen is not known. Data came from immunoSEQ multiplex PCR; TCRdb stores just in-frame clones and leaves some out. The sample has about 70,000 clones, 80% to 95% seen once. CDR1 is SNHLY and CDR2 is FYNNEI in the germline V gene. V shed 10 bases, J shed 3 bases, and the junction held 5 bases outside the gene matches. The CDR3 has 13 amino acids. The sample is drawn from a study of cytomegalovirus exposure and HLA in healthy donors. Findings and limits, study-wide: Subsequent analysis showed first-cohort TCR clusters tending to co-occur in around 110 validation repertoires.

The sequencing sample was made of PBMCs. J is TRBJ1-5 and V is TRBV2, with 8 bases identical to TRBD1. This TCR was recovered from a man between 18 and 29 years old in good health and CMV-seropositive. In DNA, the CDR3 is TGTGCCACACAGGGGGAGCTCAATCAGCCCCAGCATTTT. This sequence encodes CATQGELNQPQHF.